This TCR beta chain was documented in a study of blood T cells in healthy people across ages. Overall study results and limits: Strong correlation was found linking TCR beta diversity to naive T cell percentage.

This clonotype has a handful of counts. Its antigen is as yet unknown. V dropped 5 bases and J dropped 4 bases, with 21 bases sitting between them. Germline CDR1 and CDR2: SGHTA and FQGNSA. This CDR3 has 17 residues. The authors ran a second PCR of roughly 6 to 12 cycles using a sample-barcoded 5' primer and a J-beta primer mix. One entry per CDR3 protein results from TCRdb running MiXCR on the 5' RACE reads. The sample includes roughly 500,000 distinct CDR3 sequences, about 25% of them seen just once. The sequenced sample was blood. This TCR was sampled from a woman in her 70s in good health. The chain combines TRBV7-2 with TRBJ2-4; D not resolved. CDR3: CASSPTGLTSGKNIQYF. The CDR3 DNA reads TGTGCCAGCAGCCCCACTGGGCTTACCAGTGGGAAAAACATTCAGTACTTC.